Below, one T cell receptor (beta chain) is given with its context. The antigen remains unidentified. The data stem from a study of cytomegalovirus exposure and HLA in healthy donors. PCR primers comprised 60 Vbeta and 13 Jbeta primers. Some clones are missing from TCRdb's copy, which holds only in-frame ones; the method was immunoSEQ multiplex PCR. Among fewer than 95,000 clones listed, about 69% were seen once. CDR3 length equals 14 residues. CDR1 and CDR2 (germline): MNHNS, SASEGT. The J segment lost 4 bases and the V segment lost 3 bases, leaving 2 bases of the junction unmatched. Study-level results: Prior analysis indicated that the majority of TCR beta V segments exhibited productivity approximately 90% or approximately 30% of the time. Some TCR beta chains (more than 150 of them) were listed as cytomegalovirus-associated. Sequence variants that were highly shared formed a cluster that was likely a sequencing artifact.

The clonotype comes from a woman in her 40s in good health and CMV-seropositive. The chain uses TRBV6-1 and TRBJ2-7, with TRBD1 identical over 11 bases. Source material: PBMCs. The CDR3 region is CASSEDRGRYEQYF. The CDR3 coding sequence is TGTGCCAGCAGTGAGGACAGGGGGCGGTACGAGCAGTACTTC.